These T cell receptor beta chains were read from a single sample in a study of T-cell memory formation after mild COVID-19. TCRdb reanalysed the 5' RACE reads using MiXCR and keeps one entry per CDR3 protein. The sample records 90,000 to 120,000 distinct CDR3 sequences, approximately 15% being singletons. The specimen sequenced was PBMCs or a T cell subset sorted from them (not recorded which). The receptor source for this set is a man aged 18 to 29 who had mild COVID-19 (a few samples of this study predate the infection). Cell type and time point are not known. Both conserved end residues are part of each CDR3. A D gene is named only where the DNA matches it firmly. Only some rows state a clone size, as once, few, many or a class for expanded clones.

v_call	j_call	d_call	clone_size	cdr3_nt	cdr3_aa
TRBV6-2/TRBV6-3	TRBJ2-7	-	few	TGTGCCAGCAGTTACTCACAAGAATCCAGCTCCTACGAGCAGTACTTC	CASSYSQESSSYEQYF
TRBV3-1	TRBJ2-2	-	-	TGTGCCAGCGTCCCCGGGCTGACCGGGGAGCTGTTTTTT	CASVPGLTGELFF
TRBV24-1	TRBJ2-1	TRBD1	once	TGTGCCACCAGTGGGCGACAGGGACAGGACAACTACAATGAGCAGTTCTTC	CATSGRQGQDNYNEQFF
TRBV20-1	TRBJ2-5	TRBD2	-	TGCAGTGCTAGAGTGGAAGGACTAGCCCAAGAGACCCAGTACTTC	CSARVEGLAQETQYF
TRBV7-3	TRBJ1-2	-	-	TGTGCCAGCAGCTTAACAAGTGGGGTCGGCTATGGCTACACCTTC	CASSLTSGVGYGYTF
TRBV4-1	TRBJ1-1	-	few	TGCGCCAGCAGCCAAGAGTCCCGTGGGGATGAAGCTTTCTTT	CASSQESRGDEAFF
TRBV7-9	TRBJ1-5	-	few	TGTGCCAGCAGCTTAGCAGGGGGTAGCAATCAGCCCCAGCATTTT	CASSLAGGSNQPQHF
TRBV7-6	TRBJ1-1	-	many	TGTGCCAGCAGCTTAGGGGGTGAAGCTTTCTTT	CASSLGGEAFF
TRBV2	TRBJ1-5	-	few	TGTGCCAGCAGTGATGAAGGGAATCAGCCCCAGCATTTT	CASSDEGNQPQHF
TRBV30	TRBJ2-1	-	-	TGTGCCTGGACACCCGGTTGGAGCTCCTACAATGAGCAGTTCTTC	CAWTPGWSSYNEQFF
TRBV7-6	TRBJ2-2	TRBD2	few	TGTGCCAGCAGCTCGAATAGCGGGGGGGCTGGCGGGGAGCTGTTTTTT	CASSSNSGGAGGELFF
TRBV12-3/TRBV12-4	TRBJ2-1	TRBD1	few	TGTGCCAGCAGTCAAGGGACAGGAAGCTACAATGAGCAGTTCTTC	CASSQGTGSYNEQFF
TRBV27	TRBJ2-2	-	-	TGTGCCAGCAGTTTAACGAACACCGGGGAGCTGTTTTTT	CASSLTNTGELFF
TRBV6-1	TRBJ2-2	-	few	TGTGCCGCGCAGGCAGAGAACACCGGGGAGCTGTTTTTT	CAAQAENTGELFF
TRBV6-4	TRBJ1-6	-	-	TGTGCCAGCAGTGAGGGACCCGAGCGGCCACCCCTCCACTTT	CASSEGPERPPLHF
TRBV11-2	TRBJ1-1	TRBD1	many	TGTGCCAGCAGGCATTCGGACAGGGAAGAAGCTTTCTTT	CASRHSDREEAFF
TRBV7-7	TRBJ1-1	-	-	TGTGCCAGCAACTTTCTGGCCCCGGTCCCCCGCGGCACTGAAGCTTTCTTT	CASNFLAPVPRGTEAFF
TRBV3-1	TRBJ1-5	-	few	TGTGCCAGCAGCTACGGTCCGGGAAGCAATCAGCCCCAGCATTTT	CASSYGPGSNQPQHF
TRBV20-1	TRBJ2-3	-	once	TGCAGTGCACTCGGGAAGGGGGGGGGCGGCCCGACTTTTAGCACAGATACGCAGTATTTT	CSALGKGGGGPTFSTDTQYF
TRBV20-1	TRBJ1-2	-	many	TGCAGTGCTAGATATCGGGGCTACTATGGCTACACCTTC	CSARYRGYYGYTF
TRBV5-1	TRBJ2-7	-	-	TGCGCCAGCAGCTTGAGATGGGGCACCTCCGAGCAGTACTTC	CASSLRWGTSEQYF
TRBV10-3	TRBJ1-1	-	few	TGTGCCATCAGCGTCGTCAGGGCGAACACTGAAGCTTTCTTT	CAISVVRANTEAFF
TRBV6-6	TRBJ1-1	TRBD1	-	TGTGCCAGCAGTTACTCACGGACAGGGGGCCCCTCTCTTACTGAAGCTTTCTTT	CASSYSRTGGPSLTEAFF
TRBV4-1	TRBJ2-6	TRBD2	-	TGCGCCAGCAGCCAAGATACTAGCGGGTACTCTGGGGCCAACGTCCTGACTTTC	CASSQDTSGYSGANVLTF
TRBV9	TRBJ2-7	-	-	TGTGCCAGCAGCGCAGCTGACAATCGCTACGAGCAGTACTTC	CASSAADNRYEQYF
TRBV27	TRBJ2-1	-	-	TGTGCCAGCAGTTTCCGCGGGGCGGGGAATGAGCAGTTCTTC	CASSFRGAGNEQFF
TRBV29-1	TRBJ1-4	TRBD1	-	TGCAGCGTTGCGAACAGGGGGGCTGGTGAAAAACTGTTTTTT	CSVANRGAGEKLFF
TRBV5-6	TRBJ2-7	TRBD1	few	TGTGCCAGCAGCGTCGGACAGGCCACCTACGAGCAGTACTTC	CASSVGQATYEQYF
TRBV4-1	TRBJ2-1	TRBD1	-	TGCGCCAGCAGCGAGGGGGCGAGTTTCTATGAGCAGTTCTTC	CASSEGASFYEQFF
TRBV6-4	TRBJ2-2	-	many	TGTGCCAGCAGTGAGGCGAACACCGGGGAGCTGTTTTTT	CASSEANTGELFF
TRBV6-5	TRBJ2-3	TRBD2	many	TGTGCCAGCAGTCCGGGACTAGGGAGCACAGATACGCAGTATTTT	CASSPGLGSTDTQYF
TRBV27	TRBJ2-1	TRBD2	-	TGTGCCAGCAGTTTCTCGGTGGGGGGGGACTACAATGAGCAGTTCTTC	CASSFSVGGDYNEQFF
TRBV4-2	TRBJ1-1	-	few	TGTGCCAGCAGCCAAGAACAGGGCTCATACACTGAAGCTTTCTTT	CASSQEQGSYTEAFF
TRBV6-6	TRBJ2-5	-	few	TGTGCCAGCAGTTACTCGGCAGAAGGAGAGACCCAGTACTTC	CASSYSAEGETQYF
TRBV12-3/TRBV12-4	TRBJ2-7	TRBD1	-	TGTGCCAGCAGTTTAGACGGACAGGGGAACGAGCAGTACTTC	CASSLDGQGNEQYF
TRBV9	TRBJ2-1	TRBD2	-	TGTGCCAGCAGCGGACCCTTAGCGGGGGGGCGGGCCTACAATGAGCAGTTCTTC	CASSGPLAGGRAYNEQFF
TRBV4-3	TRBJ2-2	TRBD2	few	TGCGCCAGCAGCCAAGAGATCACGGGGGGACTAGAGAACACCGGGGAGCTGTTTTTT	CASSQEITGGLENTGELFF